A selection of T cell receptor beta chains follows, all from one sample in a study of T-cell memory formation after mild COVID-19. TCRdb called the 5' RACE reads again in MiXCR, with one record for every CDR3 protein. The table lists approximately 110,000 distinct CDR3 sequences, about a fifth of them singletons, with about 42% in the top ten. The sample taken for sequencing was PBMCs or a T cell subset sorted from them (not recorded which). These receptor sequences come from a man younger than 35 who had mild COVID-19 (a few samples of this study predate the infection). Cell type and time point are not known. Each CDR3 is given with its conserved first and last residue. Clone size appears in some rows only: once, few, many, or a class for an expanded clone.

clone size	V gene	J gene	CDR3 protein
few	TRBV7-9	TRBJ1-1	CASSSGTGGRRTEAFF
.	TRBV15	TRBJ1-1	CATSEPGEAFF
.	TRBV2	TRBJ2-5	CASSEAYSPGQETQYF
.	TRBV7-9	TRBJ1-3	CASSPGDRGVLGGNTIYF
.	TRBV29-1	TRBJ2-5	CSVEKGQGSETQYF
few	TRBV12-3/TRBV12-4	TRBJ2-3	CASRPSSTDTQYF
few	TRBV4-2	TRBJ2-7	CASSQSQSLGYEQYF
.	TRBV29-1	TRBJ1-1	CSVVPGQGRLDTEAFF
few	TRBV7-9	TRBJ1-1	CASSLERQNTEAFF
.	TRBV9	TRBJ2-5	CASSSRLAGQETQYF
.	TRBV4-2	TRBJ2-1	CASSQEAGANNEQFF
few	TRBV15	TRBJ1-5	CATSPGQHNQPQHF
.	TRBV10-3	TRBJ2-7	CAISPDYEQYF
many	TRBV4-3	TRBJ2-6	CASSQEGSSGANVLTF
few	TRBV6-2/TRBV6-3	TRBJ1-2	CASSYSVTDGYTF
.	TRBV27	TRBJ2-1	CASRTGGAHNEQFF
.	TRBV7-9	TRBJ1-2	CASSPTGRIGGYTF
.	TRBV7-8	TRBJ2-1	CASSLGGGKAFFNEQFF
.	TRBV2	TRBJ1-1	CASRVERGASLHTEAFF
.	TRBV19	TRBJ1-2	CASVQGAYGYTF
.	TRBV23-1	TRBJ1-1	CAGGERGLNTEAFF
.	TRBV7-9	TRBJ1-5	CASSRGVSNQPQHF
.	TRBV7-9	TRBJ2-5	CASSLTGVQETQYF
few	TRBV20-1	TRBJ1-1	CSAASSPTEAFF
.	TRBV6-5	TRBJ2-7	CASSYSQYLTDEQYF
.	TRBV27	TRBJ1-2	CASSLSPGGSGYTF